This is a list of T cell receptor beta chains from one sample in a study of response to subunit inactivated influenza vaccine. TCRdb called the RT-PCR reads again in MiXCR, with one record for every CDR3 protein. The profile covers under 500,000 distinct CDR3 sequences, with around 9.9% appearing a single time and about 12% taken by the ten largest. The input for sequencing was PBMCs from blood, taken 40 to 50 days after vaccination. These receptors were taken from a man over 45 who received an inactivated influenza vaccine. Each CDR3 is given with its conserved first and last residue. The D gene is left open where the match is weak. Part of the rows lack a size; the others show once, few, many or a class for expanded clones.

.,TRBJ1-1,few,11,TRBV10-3,TGTGCCTCAAGCGGGGTCAGTGAAGCTTTCTTT,CASSGVSEAFF
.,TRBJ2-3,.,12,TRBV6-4,TGTGCCAGCAGTGACTTTTGGGATACGCAGTATTTT,CASSDFWDTQYF
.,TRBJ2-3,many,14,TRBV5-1,TGCGCCAGCAGCTTGGGGCAGGAGTCAGATACGCAGTATTTT,CASSLGQESDTQYF
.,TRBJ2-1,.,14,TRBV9,TGTGCCAGCAGCGTACAATGGGAATCCAATGAGCAGTTCTTC,CASSVQWESNEQFF
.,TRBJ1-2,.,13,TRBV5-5,TGTGCCACCCACAGAGCCCCAAACTATGGCTACACCTTC,CATHRAPNYGYTF
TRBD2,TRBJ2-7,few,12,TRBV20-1,TGCAGTGTCAGCGGGGGGGCTGGGGAGCAGTACTTC,CSVSGGAGEQYF
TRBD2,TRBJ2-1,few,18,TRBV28,TGTGCCAGCAGTTTGAGAGCGGGAGGGCCAGTAGCCTACAATGAGCAGTTCTTC,CASSLRAGGPVAYNEQFF
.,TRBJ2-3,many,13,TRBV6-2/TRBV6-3,TGTGCCAGCGACACGGTTCTAGCAGATACGCAGTATTTT,CASDTVLADTQYF
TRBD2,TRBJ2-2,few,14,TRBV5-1,TGCGCCAGCGGACTAGCGGCGAACACCGGGGAGCTGTTTTTT,CASGLAANTGELFF
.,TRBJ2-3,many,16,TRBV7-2,TGTGCCAGCAGCTTAGCCCCGGGGGCCAGCACAGATACGCAGTATTTT,CASSLAPGASTDTQYF
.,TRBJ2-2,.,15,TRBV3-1,TGTGCCAGCAGCCGTAGTACAGAGAACACCGGGGAGCTGTTTTTT,CASSRSTENTGELFF
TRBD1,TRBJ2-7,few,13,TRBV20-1,TGCAGTGCTACCAGGGGGCTAAGTTACGAGCAGTACTTC,CSATRGLSYEQYF
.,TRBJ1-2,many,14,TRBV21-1,TGTGCCAGCCCCGAATCGATGATTCCGTATGGCTACACCTTC,CASPESMIPYGYTF
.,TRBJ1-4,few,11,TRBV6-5,TGTGCCAGCGCCGAGGGTGAAAAACTGTTTTTT,CASAEGEKLFF
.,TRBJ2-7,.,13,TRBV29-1,TGCAGCGTTTCCGAGGGAAAGGTAGGCGAGCAGTACTTC,CSVSEGKVGEQYF
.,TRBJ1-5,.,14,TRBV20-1,TGCAGTGCTAAGGGGGGTTCTAGCAATCAGCCCCAGCATTTT,CSAKGGSSNQPQHF
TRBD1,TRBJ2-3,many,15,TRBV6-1,TGTGCCAGCAGTACCGGGACAGCCTACACAGATACGCAGTATTTT,CASSTGTAYTDTQYF
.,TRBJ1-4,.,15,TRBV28,TGTGCCAGCAACTCCCAGGCTGCAACTAATGAGAAACTGTTTTTT,CASNSQAATNEKLFF
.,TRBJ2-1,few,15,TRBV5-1,TGCGCCAGCAGCTTGGTGACGGTGACCTACAATGAGCAGTTCTTC,CASSLVTVTYNEQFF
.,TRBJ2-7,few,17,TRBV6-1,TGTGCCAGCAGCAGGGCGGCCCAGGCCACGAGCTCCTACGAGCAGTACTTC,CASSRAAQATSSYEQYF
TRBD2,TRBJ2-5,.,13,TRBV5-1,TGCGCCAGCAGCAAGGACGGGGGGGAGACCCAGTACTTC,CASSKDGGETQYF
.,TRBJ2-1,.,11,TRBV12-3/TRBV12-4,TGTGCCACCACCTTCTGGGGGGAGACGTTCTTC,CATTFWGETFF
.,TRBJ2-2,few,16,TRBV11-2,TGTGCCAGCAGCTTAGATAATCAAGGGCGGTTCGGGGAGCTGTTTTTT,CASSLDNQGRFGELFF
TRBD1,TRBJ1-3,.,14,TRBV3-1,TGTGCCAGCAGCCCGGACAGGCTAGGAAACACCATATATTTT,CASSPDRLGNTIYF
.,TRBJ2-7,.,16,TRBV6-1,TGTGCCAGCAGTCCGGATATATGGACTAACACCTACGAGCAGTACTTC,CASSPDIWTNTYEQYF
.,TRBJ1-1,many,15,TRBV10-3,TGTGCCATCAGTGATAAGGGGGGGGGGAACACTGAAGCTTTCTTT,CAISDKGGGNTEAFF
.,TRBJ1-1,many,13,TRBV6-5,TGTGCCAGCAGTTACGGCACCAACACTGAAGCTTTCTTT,CASSYGTNTEAFF
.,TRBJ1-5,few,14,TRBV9,TGTGCCAGCAGCGTAGGCAGTAGCAATCAGCCCCAGCATTTT,CASSVGSSNQPQHF
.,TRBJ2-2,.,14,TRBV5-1,TGCGCCAGCAGCTTGGCCATCTCCACCGGGGAGCTGTTTTTT,CASSLAISTGELFF
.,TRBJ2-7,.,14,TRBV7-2,TGTGCCAGCAGCCGGGCAGGGGAGTTTACGAGGCAGTACTTC,CASSRAGEFTRQYF
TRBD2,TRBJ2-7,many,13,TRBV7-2,TGTGCCAGCAGCTCGGGACTAAGCTACGAGCAGTACTTC,CASSSGLSYEQYF
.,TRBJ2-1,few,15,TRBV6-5,TGTGCCAGCAGTTACAGAAGGGGAACCTACAATGAGCAGTTCTTC,CASSYRRGTYNEQFF
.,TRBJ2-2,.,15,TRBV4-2,TGTGCCAGCAGCCCCCACAGCGGAGGGACCGGGGAGCTGTTTTTT,CASSPHSGGTGELFF
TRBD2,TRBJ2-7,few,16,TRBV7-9,TGTGCCAGCAGCTTAGATTTAGCGGGAGCCGCCCACGAGCAGTACTTC,CASSLDLAGAAHEQYF
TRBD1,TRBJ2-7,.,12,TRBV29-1,TGCAGCACATACGATACAGGGGGCGAGCAGTACTTC,CSTYDTGGEQYF
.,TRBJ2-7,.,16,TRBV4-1,TGCGCCAGCAGCCAGGTAGCTGGGCTGAGCTCCTACGAGCAGTACTTC,CASSQVAGLSSYEQYF
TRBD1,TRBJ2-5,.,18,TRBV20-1,TGCAGTGCTAGAGATCGGCAGGGGGCCTGGGTAGGGCAAGAGACCCAGTACTTC,CSARDRQGAWVGQETQYF
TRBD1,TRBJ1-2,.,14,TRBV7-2,TGTGCCAGCAGCTCGCGACAGGGGGCGTCGGGCTACACCTTC,CASSSRQGASGYTF
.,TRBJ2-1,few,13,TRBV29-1,TGCAGCGTTCGACAGGGAGGACACAATGAGCAGTTCTTC,CSVRQGGHNEQFF
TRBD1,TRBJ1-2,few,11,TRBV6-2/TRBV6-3,TGTGCCAGCGCGAGGGGGCTAGGCTACACCTTC,CASARGLGYTF
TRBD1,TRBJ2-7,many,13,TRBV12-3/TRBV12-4,TGTGCCAGCAGTCCGACAGGGTCCCACGAGCAGTACTTC,CASSPTGSHEQYF
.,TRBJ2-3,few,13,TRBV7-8,TGTGCCAGCAGCTTACAACCGGCGGATACGCAGTATTTT,CASSLQPADTQYF
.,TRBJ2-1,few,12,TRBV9,TGTGCCAGCAGCGTAATGGGCAATGAGCAGTTCTTC,CASSVMGNEQFF
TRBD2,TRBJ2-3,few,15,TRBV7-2,TGTGCCAGCAGCACTAGCGGGAGGAGCACAGATACGCAGTATTTT,CASSTSGRSTDTQYF